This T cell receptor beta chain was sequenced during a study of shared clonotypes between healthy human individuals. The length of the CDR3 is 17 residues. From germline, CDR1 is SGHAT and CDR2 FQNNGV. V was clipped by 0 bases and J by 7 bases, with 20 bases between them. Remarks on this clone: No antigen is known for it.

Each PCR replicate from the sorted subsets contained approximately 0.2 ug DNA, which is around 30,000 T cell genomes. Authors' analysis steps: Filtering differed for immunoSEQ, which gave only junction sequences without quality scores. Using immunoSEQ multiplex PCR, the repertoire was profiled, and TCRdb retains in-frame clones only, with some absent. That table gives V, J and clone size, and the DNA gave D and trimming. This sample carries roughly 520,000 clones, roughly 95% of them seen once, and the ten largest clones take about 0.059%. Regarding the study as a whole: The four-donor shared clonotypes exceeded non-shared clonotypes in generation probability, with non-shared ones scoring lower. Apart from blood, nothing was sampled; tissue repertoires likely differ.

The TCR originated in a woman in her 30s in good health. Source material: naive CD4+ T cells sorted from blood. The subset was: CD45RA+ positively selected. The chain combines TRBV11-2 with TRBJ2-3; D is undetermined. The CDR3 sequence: CASSLDRAAATMNTQYF. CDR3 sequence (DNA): TGTGCCAGCAGCTTAGATCGGGCGGCCGCGACGATGAATACGCAGTATTTT.